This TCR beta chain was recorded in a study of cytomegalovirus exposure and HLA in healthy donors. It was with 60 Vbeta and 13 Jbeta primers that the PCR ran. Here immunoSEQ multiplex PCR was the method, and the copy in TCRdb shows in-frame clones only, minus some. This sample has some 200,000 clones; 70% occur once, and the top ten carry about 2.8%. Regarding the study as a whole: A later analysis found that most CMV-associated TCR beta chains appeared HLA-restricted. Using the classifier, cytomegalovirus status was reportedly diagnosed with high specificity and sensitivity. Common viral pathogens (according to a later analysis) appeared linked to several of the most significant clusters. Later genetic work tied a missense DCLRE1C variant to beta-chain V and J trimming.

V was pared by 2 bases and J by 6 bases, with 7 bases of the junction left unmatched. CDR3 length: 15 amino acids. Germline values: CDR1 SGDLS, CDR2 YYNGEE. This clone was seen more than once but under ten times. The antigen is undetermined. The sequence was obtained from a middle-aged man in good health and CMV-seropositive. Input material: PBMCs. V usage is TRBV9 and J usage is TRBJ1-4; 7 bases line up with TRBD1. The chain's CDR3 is CASSVRGMWDEKLFF. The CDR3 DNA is TGTGCCAGCAGCGTCAGGGGGATGTGGGATGAAAAACTGTTTTTT.